The following is a TCR beta chain sequence with its context. The antigen it binds to is not known. Per-base qualities were not stored, and no clone one base away is much larger. This specimen comes from a study of T cell changes during pregnancy in multiple sclerosis (dated by TCRdb to the late 2010s). Concerning the study at large: The study looked at changes in the T cell repertoire across pregnancy in women with multiple sclerosis.

The library was made by the immunoSEQ multiplex PCR assay. This immuneACCESS table, as held by TCRdb, lists in-frame sequences with V and J called but not all clones. Of the missing ones, under half trace to an unresolved V gene in checked studies; the others have no known cause. A total of some 29,000 clones appear in this sample, roughly 87% of them only once. Around 8.2% of the sample is taken by the ten largest. The CDR3 runs 14 amino acids, cysteine and phenylalanine included. Solely the CDR3 DNA is kept, with 42 bases framed from the first base. At the junction V is shortened by 7 bases and J by 0 bases, with 13 bases in between. The germline V gene yields SGHRS for CDR1 and YFSETQ for CDR2.

The V and J genes are TRBV5-1 and TRBJ1-1; the D segment could be TRBD1, given 5 matching bases. This clonotype was obtained from a female donor with multiple sclerosis, enrolled in a pregnancy study. The sequenced sample was CD8+ T cells from peripheral blood mononuclear cells, obtained before pregnancy. At the DNA level, the sequence is TGCGCCAGCGGACGCACAGGTTTGAACACTGAAGCTTTCTTT. Its translation reads: CASGRTGLNTEAFF. The variable domain in full, with residues beyond the CDR3 obtained from the reference TRBV5-1 and TRBJ1-1 genes, is KAGVTQTPRYLIKTRGQQVTLSCSPISGHRSVSWYQQTPGQGLQFLFEYFSETQRNKGNFPGRFSGRQFSNSRSEMNVSTLELGDSALYLCASGRTGLNTEAFFGQGTRLTVV.